The clone carrying this TCR beta chain was observed once. Trimming removed 6 bases at V and 10 bases at J, with 17 bases between. There are 13 residues in the CDR3. Each CDR3 protein is one row after TCRdb ran MiXCR on the RT-PCR reads. The table lists over 150,000 distinct CDR3 sequences, 30% of them singletons, with less than 3.5% in the top ten. These data are taken from a study of patients and donors after allogeneic stem cell transplantation. The sequencing input was blood, either unsorted or a sorted T cell fraction (not recorded which). The chain is built from TRBV12-3 or TRBV12-4 and TRBJ2-3; D uncertain. The clonotype comes from a human donor who was either an allogeneic HSCT recipient or a stem cell or donor lymphocyte infusion donor (not recorded which). It is not recorded whose cells these are; they may come from a transplant donor. The CDR3 is CASSPGPVLPQYF. The CDR3 bases are TGTGCCAGCAGCCCGGGCCCCGTCCTTCCGCAGTATTTT.